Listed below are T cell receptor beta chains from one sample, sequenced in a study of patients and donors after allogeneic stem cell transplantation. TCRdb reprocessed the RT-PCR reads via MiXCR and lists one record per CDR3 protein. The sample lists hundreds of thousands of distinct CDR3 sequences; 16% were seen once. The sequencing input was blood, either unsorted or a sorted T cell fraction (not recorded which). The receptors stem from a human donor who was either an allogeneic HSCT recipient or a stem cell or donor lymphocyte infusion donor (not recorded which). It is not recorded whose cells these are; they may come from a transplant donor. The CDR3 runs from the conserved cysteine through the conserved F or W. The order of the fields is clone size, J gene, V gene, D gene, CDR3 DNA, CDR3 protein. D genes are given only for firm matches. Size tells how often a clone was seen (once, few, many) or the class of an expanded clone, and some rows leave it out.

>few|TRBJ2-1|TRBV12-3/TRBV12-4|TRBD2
TGTGCCAGCAGTTTTGGGCTAGCGGGTAATGAGCAGTTCTTC
CASSFGLAGNEQFF
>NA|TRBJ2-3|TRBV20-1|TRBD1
TGCAGTGTTCTCCTTCAGGGGGCAAAAGATACGCAGTATTTT
CSVLLQGAKDTQYF
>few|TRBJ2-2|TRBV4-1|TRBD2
TGCGCCAGCAGCCAAGAAGCGGGGGGGCACACCGGGGAGCTGTTTTTT
CASSQEAGGHTGELFF
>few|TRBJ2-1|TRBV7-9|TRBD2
TGTGCCAGCAGCTTAGAGGCGACTAGCGGGGCAAACAATGAGCAGTTCTTC
CASSLEATSGANNEQFF
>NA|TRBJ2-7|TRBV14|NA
TGTGCCAGCAGCCCCGGTTTCCGGGACTCGATATACGAGCAGTACTTC
CASSPGFRDSIYEQYF
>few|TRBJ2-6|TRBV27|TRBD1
TGTGCCAGCAGCGCCGGGACAGGGGAAGCAGGGGCCAACGTCCTGACTTTC
CASSAGTGEAGANVLTF
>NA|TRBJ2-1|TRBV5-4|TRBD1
TGTGCCACCACCCCTGGGGCAGGGGGCCTAAGCTCCTACAATGAGCAGTTCTTC
CATTPGAGGLSSYNEQFF
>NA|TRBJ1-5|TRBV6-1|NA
TGTGCCAGCAGTCAGATCGGTAGAGGGAGGAATAGTAGCAATCAGCCCCAGCATTTT
CASSQIGRGRNSSNQPQHF
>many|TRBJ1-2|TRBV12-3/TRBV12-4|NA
TGTGCCAGCAGTCAACCGGGACGCGGCTACACCTTC
CASSQPGRGYTF
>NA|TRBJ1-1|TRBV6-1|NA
TGTGCCAGCAGCCGCCATTATCGGGGGACTGAAGCTTTCTTT
CASSRHYRGTEAFF
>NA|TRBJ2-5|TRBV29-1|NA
TGCAGCGGGAGTGGGGGGCAAGAGACCCAGTACTTC
CSGSGGQETQYF
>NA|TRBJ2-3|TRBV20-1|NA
TGCAGTGCTAGGGTTTTTTATGACCCAACCTACACAGATACGCAGTATTTT
CSARVFYDPTYTDTQYF
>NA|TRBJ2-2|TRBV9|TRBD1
TGTGCCAGCAGCGTAGATGCTGGGACAGGGGGATTCAAGAACACCGGGGAGCTGTTTTTT
CASSVDAGTGGFKNTGELFF
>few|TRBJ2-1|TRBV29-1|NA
TGCAGCGTTGATGGGGGGGCTAGAAGGGAGCAGTTCTTC
CSVDGGARREQFF
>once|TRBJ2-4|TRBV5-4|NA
TGTGCCAGCATCCCGGAAGGGGCTAAAAACATTCAGTACTTC
CASIPEGAKNIQYF
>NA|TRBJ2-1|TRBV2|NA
TGTGCCAGCAGCGTACCCGGGCAAGTTAGGGACAATGAGCAGTTCTTC
CASSVPGQVRDNEQFF
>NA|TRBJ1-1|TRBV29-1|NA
TGCAGCGTAAGGAGGGGGTCTGGCGGATTGACTGAAGCTTTCTTT
CSVRRGSGGLTEAFF
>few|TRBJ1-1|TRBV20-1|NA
TGCAGTACTCAGGGTCCCCCAACGATGGATGAAGGTTGGGCTTTCTTT
CSTQGPPTMDEGWAFF
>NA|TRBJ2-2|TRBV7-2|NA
TGTGCCAGCAGCTTAGAAGCGCCAGCTTGGGCGAGCGGGGAGCTGTTTTTT
CASSLEAPAWASGELFF
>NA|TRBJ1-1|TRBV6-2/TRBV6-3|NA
TGTGCCAGCACCCTATATTCGGGGGACACTGAAGCTTTCTTT
CASTLYSGDTEAFF
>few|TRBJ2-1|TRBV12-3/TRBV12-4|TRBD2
TGTGCCAGCACCGGGGTGGCTAGCGGGGGGTATAATGAGCAGTTCTTC
CASTGVASGGYNEQFF
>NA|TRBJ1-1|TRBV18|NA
TGTGCCAGCTCACTACAGGGTAAAGCTTTCTTT
CASSLQGKAFF
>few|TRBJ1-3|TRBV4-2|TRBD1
TGTGCCAGCAGCCGAACCGCTATAGACAGGGGTTCAGGAAACACCATATATTTT
CASSRTAIDRGSGNTIYF
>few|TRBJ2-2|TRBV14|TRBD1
TGTGCCAGCAGCCGCCGATCCGGGGACAGGGACACAAACGGGGAGCTGTTTTTT
CASSRRSGDRDTNGELFF
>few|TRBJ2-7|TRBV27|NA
TGTGCCAGCAGTTTGACAGACTTGGTCAACGAGCAGTACTTC
CASSLTDLVNEQYF
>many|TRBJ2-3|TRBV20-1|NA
TGCAGGGCTGGAGGGGGACAGCTCACAGATACGCAGTATTTT
CRAGGGQLTDTQYF
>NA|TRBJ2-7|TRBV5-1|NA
TGCGCCAGCAGCTTAACAGGGCACTACGAGCAGTACTTC
CASSLTGHYEQYF
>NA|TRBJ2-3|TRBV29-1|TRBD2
TGCAGCGTTGAGTATTCGCGGGGGGGCCCTGATACGCAGTATTTT
CSVEYSRGGPDTQYF
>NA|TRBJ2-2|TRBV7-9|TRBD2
TGTGCCAGCAGCCGAGCGGGGGGGACGAACACCGGGGAGCTGTTTTTT
CASSRAGGTNTGELFF
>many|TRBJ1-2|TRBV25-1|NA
TGTGCCAGCAGTGAATCCCGCAGCTACTATGGCTACACCTTC
CASSESRSYYGYTF
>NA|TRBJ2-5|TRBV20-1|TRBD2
TGCAGTGGAGATGGGACTACCTTTGGGACCCAGTACTTC
CSGDGTTFGTQYF
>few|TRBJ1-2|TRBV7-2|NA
TGTGCCAGCAGCTCGGGCCCAGATCGAGCATATGGTGGCTACACCTTC
CASSSGPDRAYGGYTF
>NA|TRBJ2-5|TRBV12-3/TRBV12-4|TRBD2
TGTGCCAGCCAGCGGGGCCTCGGGGAGACCCAGTACTTC
CASQRGLGETQYF
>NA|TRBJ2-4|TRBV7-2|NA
TGTGCCAGCAGCTTACAGGGGACCGACATTCAGTACTTC
CASSLQGTDIQYF
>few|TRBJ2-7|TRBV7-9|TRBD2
TGTGCCAGCAGCCACGGACTAGACTACGAGCAGTACTTC
CASSHGLDYEQYF
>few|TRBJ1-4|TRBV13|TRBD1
TGTGCCAGCAGCTTAGCCCTCGGACAGGGGGCGTATGAAAAACTGTTTTTT
CASSLALGQGAYEKLFF
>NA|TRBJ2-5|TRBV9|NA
TGTGCCAGCAGCGTATCTCCGGGAGAGACCCAGTACTTC
CASSVSPGETQYF
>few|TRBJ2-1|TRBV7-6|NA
TGTGCCAGCAGCTACCTTAGGGGCTCATCGAATGAGCAGTTCTTC
CASSYLRGSSNEQFF
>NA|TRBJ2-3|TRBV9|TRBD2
TGTGCCAGCAGCGCACCTATAGCGGGGTTCACAGATACGCAGTATTTT
CASSAPIAGFTDTQYF
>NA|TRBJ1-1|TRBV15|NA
TGTGCCACCAGCGCACGCACGGTGGCGGCTGAAGCTTTCTTT
CATSARTVAAEAFF
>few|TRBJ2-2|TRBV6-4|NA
TGTGCCAGCAGTGCCGGGACCCCGAACACCGGGGAGCTGTTTTTT
CASSAGTPNTGELFF
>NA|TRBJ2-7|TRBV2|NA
TGTGCCAGCAGTCTGGACATCCTCTCCTACGAGCAGTACTTC
CASSLDILSYEQYF
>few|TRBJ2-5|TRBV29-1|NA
TGCAGCTACCAGCAGGGGGGGGCCGAAGAGACCCAGTACTTC
CSYQQGGAEETQYF
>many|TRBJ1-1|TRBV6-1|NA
TGTGCCAGCCGTTGGGGCACTGAAGCTTTCTTT
CASRWGTEAFF
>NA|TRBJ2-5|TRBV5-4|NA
TGTGCCAGCAGCTTGACTGAGTTACAAGAGACCCAGTACTTC
CASSLTELQETQYF
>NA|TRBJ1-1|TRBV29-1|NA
TGCAGCGTTGAACCCTCCCCGCGAGGGGAAACTGAAGCTTTCTTT
CSVEPSPRGETEAFF
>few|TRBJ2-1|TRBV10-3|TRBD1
TGTGCCATCAGGGTCCCCCCCGGGACAGTAAATGAGCAGTTCTTC
CAIRVPPGTVNEQFF
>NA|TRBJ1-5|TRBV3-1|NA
TGTGCCAGCAGCCGCTCTAATGATGTACGGCCCCAGCATTTT
CASSRSNDVRPQHF